These 9 T cell receptor beta chains share one sample of origin, sequenced in a study of T cell clonality in common variable immunodeficiency. The method was immunoSEQ multiplex PCR; TCRdb's version includes in-frame clones alone and lacks a portion of them. The sample contains under 45,000 clones, none of them singletons. Sequencing input: peripheral blood mononuclear cells. The origin of the receptors is a person aged 18 to 70 in good health.

At least ten counts were recorded for this clone. The sequence runs out 3 residues before the end of the CDR3; the remainder is reconstructed from the germline J gene. The chain employs TRBV20-1 and TRBJ1-3; D is unclear. The V end lost 3 bases, the J end lost 8 bases, and 14 bases lay between the germline ends. The CDR3 is 13 amino acids. Germline CDR1 reads DFQATT; CDR2 reads SNEGSKA (reference sequence). The CDR3 here is CSASPSGWDTIYF. The DNA read from the CDR3 is TGCAGTGCTAGCCCTAGCGGTTGGGACACC.

At least ten counts were recorded for this clone. The sequenced fragment ends 3 residues before the CDR3 boundary, so the rest is inferred from the germline J gene. The chain joins TRBV20-1 to TRBJ2-1; 7 nucleotides line up with TRBD2. The CDR3 consists of 15 residues. The germline gives CDR1 DFQATT, CDR2 SNEGSKA (reference sequence). V lost 5 bases, J lost 0 bases, and 7 bases stayed unmatched. The CDR3 DNA, read in part, is TGCAGTGCTGGTCCCCGGGGGGTCTCCTACAATGAG. As protein: CSAGPRGVSYNE. The full-length CDR3 reads as CSAGPRGVSYNEQFF.

This clone was counted many times. The read ends 3 residues before the CDR3 terminus; that terminus is restored from the germline J gene. This chain links TRBV15 with TRBJ1-5, with 8 positions matching TRBD1. This CDR3 region has 18 residues. V gave up 1 base and J gave up 0 bases; unmatched junction bases: 8. Germline V gene data show CDR1 as LNHNV and CDR2 as YYDKDF (reference sequence). The CDR3 sequence is CATSRVTGAEYSNQPQHF. Partial CDR3 DNA: TGTGCCACCAGCAGAGTGACAGGGGCCGAATATAGCAATCAGCCC.

This clone was counted many times. The DNA ends 3 residues before the CDR3 does, and the rest of the CDR3 is filled in from the germline J gene. The rearrangement joins TRBV7-9 to TRBJ1-5, with a tentative D call TRBD1 (5 bases). The CDR3 has 14 amino acids. V lost 3 bases and J 1 base, leaving 7 bases between the germline ends. Per the germline V gene, CDR1 is SEHNR and CDR2 is FQNEAQ (reference sequence). CDR3: CASSFQGSNQPQHF. CDR3 DNA (partial): TGTGCCAGCAGCTTTCAGGGAAGCAATCAGCCC.

Concerning this clone: The read terminates 3 residues before the CDR3 end, so the remaining end is supplied by the germline J gene. The V gene is TRBV6-1, the J gene TRBJ1-5; D is possibly TRBD1 (5 bases). The CDR3 totals 15 residues. Per germline, CDR1 MNHNS and CDR2 SASEGT. Between the trimmed V and J ends, which lost 4 bases and 3 bases, there was a span of 13 bases. CDR3 loop: CASSVEGAHNQPQHF. Partial CDR3 DNA: TGTGCCAGCAGTGTGGAAGGGGCCCACAATCAGCCC.

In its sample, this clone was seen many times. The read comes to an end 3 residues before the CDR3 does, leaving the germline J gene to fill in the end. This chain joins TRBV5-1 and TRBJ2-3, with 13 bases fitting TRBD2. CDR1 and CDR2 from the germline V gene are SGHRS and YFSETQ. This CDR3 region has 15 residues. CDR3 bases read: TGCGCCAGCAGCCTACTAGCGGGGGGGCCGGAGACG. Amino acid sequence: CASSLLAGGPET. Given in full, the CDR3 is CASSLLAGGPETQYF. The full variable domain, with the rest looked up from reference TRBV5-1 and TRBJ2-3, is KAGVTQTPRYLIKTRGQQVTLSCSPISGHRSVSWYQQTPGQGLQFLFEYFSETQRNKGNFPGRFSGRQFSNSRSEMNVSTLELGDSALYLCASSLLAGGPETQYFGPGTRLTVL.

Remarks on this clone: Read sequence stops 3 residues before the CDR3 end, and the germline J gene provides the missing end. V usage is TRBV5-1 and J usage is TRBJ2-7, with TRBD1 matching 8 bases. The germline V gene has CDR1 SGHRS and CDR2 YFSETQ. This CDR3 is 14 amino acids long. V was clipped by 6 bases and J by 4 bases; unmatched bases: 9. The DNA read from the CDR3 is TGCGCCAGCACCCACGGGACAGGTGCTTACGAG. This translates into CASTHGTGAYE. The entire CDR3 is CASTHGTGAYEQYF.

This clone was seen ten or more times. Read sequence stops 3 residues before the CDR3 end, and the germline J gene provides the missing end. The V gene is TRBV5-1, the J gene TRBJ1-4; D possibly corresponds to TRBD1 (6 bases). V was clipped by 2 bases and J by 3 bases, with 11 bases between them. Germline V lookup: CDR1 SGHRS, CDR2 YFSETQ. The CDR3 consists of 15 residues. CDR3 DNA (partial): TGCGCCAGCAGCTTTGGGGGGGCGGCTAATGAAAAA. Its protein product is CASSFGGAANEK. The whole CDR3 sequence is CASSFGGAANEKLFF.

This clone was recorded at least ten times. The read is 3 residues too short to cover the CDR3 end, so that end is filled in from the germline J gene. This chain uses TRBV4-2 with TRBJ2-6; possibly TRBD1 for D (5 bases). CDR1 and CDR2 (germline): LGHNA, YNFKEQ. CDR3 length: 17 residues. Trimming took 0 bases from V and 1 from J, leaving 10 bases between them. The chain's CDR3 is CASSQDVDSSGANVLTF. Incomplete CDR3 DNA: TGTGCCAGCAGCCAAGACGTTGACAGTTCTGGGGCCAACGTC.